This T cell receptor beta chain was recovered during a study of blood T cell repertoires in COVID-19. Overall study: Whether acute or convalescent, the COVID-19 samples came from the United States, Italy and Spain. PBMCs, B-cell-depleted T cells, or T cells provided the cDNA or gDNA that made up the material.

Under the authors' procedure: Nucleated cell counts were estimated from reference gene primer amplification. Data came from immunoSEQ multiplex PCR; TCRdb stores just in-frame clones and leaves some out. V, J and clone size are taken as reported in that table, and D and trimming were inferred from the DNA itself. Altogether roughly 150,000 clones are present, around 81% being singletons, with the ten largest covering under 9.5%. The CDR3 consists of 16 residues. Germline V gene lookup returns CDR1 SGHVS and CDR2 FNYEAQ. Trimming took 5 bases from V and 2 from J; bases not matched to a gene: 9. The sample was peripheral blood. The chain uses TRBV7-6 and TRBJ2-3, with TRBD2 matching over 8 bases. The receptor's source is a human donor in a cohort sampled during active COVID-19. The CDR3 loop is CASSLLYGGDTDTQYF. The CDR3, as DNA: TGTGCCAGCAGCCTCCTTTACGGGGGGGACACAGATACGCAGTATTTT.